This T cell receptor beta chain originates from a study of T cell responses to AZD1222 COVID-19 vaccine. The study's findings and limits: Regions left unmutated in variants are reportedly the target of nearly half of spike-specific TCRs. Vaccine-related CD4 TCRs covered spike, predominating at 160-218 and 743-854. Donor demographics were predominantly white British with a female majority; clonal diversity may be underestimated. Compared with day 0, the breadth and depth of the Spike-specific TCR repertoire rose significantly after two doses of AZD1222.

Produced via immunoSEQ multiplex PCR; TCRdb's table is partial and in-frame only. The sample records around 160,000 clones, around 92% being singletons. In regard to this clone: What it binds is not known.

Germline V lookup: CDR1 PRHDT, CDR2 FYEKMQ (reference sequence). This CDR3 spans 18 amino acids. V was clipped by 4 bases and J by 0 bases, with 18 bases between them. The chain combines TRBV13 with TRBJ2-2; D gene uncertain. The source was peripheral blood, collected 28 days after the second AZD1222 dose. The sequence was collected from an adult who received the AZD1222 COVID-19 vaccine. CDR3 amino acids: CASSSARANWANTGELFF. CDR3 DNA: TGTGCCAGCAGCTCAGCGCGAGCGAACTGGGCGAACACCGGGGAGCTGTTTTTT.